The 15 T cell receptor beta chains below come from one sample, sequenced in a study of blood T cell repertoires in COVID-19. Generated by immunoSEQ multiplex PCR, the TCRdb table keeps only in-frame clones and is missing some. The data contain about 200,000 clones, approximately 84% of them singletons. Sequencing used peripheral blood. The receptors originated from a human donor with acute or convalescent COVID-19. The donor label of this sample is uncertain.

The CDR3 region is CASSFDRVITEAFF. DNA for the CDR3: TGTGCCAGCAGCTTCGACAGGGTAATCACTGAAGCTTTCTTT. The genes are TRBV7-9 and TRBJ1-1, with TRBD1 matching over 7 bases. With 3 bases clipped from V and 4 bases from J, the junction kept 5 bases outside the gene matches. The CDR3 consists of 14 residues. Looked up from germline, CDR1 is SEHNR and CDR2 is FQNEAQ (reference sequence).

This clone was seen only a few times. Other DNA variants within this sample encode the same CDR3. J is TRBJ1-2 and V is TRBV12-3 or TRBV12-4; tentative D call: TRBD1 (5 bases). The CDR3 spans 12 residues. V was trimmed by 3 bases and J by 4 bases, leaving 6 bases between them. CDR3 in amino acids: CASSLDTYGYTF. For the CDR3, the DNA is TGTGCCAGCAGTTTGGACACCTATGGCTACACCTTC.

The chain carries TRBV20-1 and TRBJ1-1; D is unclear. The V gene's germline CDR1 is DFQATT and CDR2 SNEGSKA (reference sequence). Between the trimmed V and J ends, which lost 3 bases and 4 bases, there was a span of 12 bases. This CDR3 is built from 13 residues. CDR3 loop: CSASEGPVTEAFF. CDR3 bases: TGCAGTGCTAGTGAGGGCCCCGTCACTGAAGCTTTCTTT.

This chain uses TRBV7-8 with TRBJ2-1; 11 bases map to TRBD2. Germline values: CDR1 SGHVS, CDR2 FQNEAQ. The CDR3 totals 18 residues. V lost 5 bases to trimming and J lost 0 bases; unmatched junction nucleotides: 9. As DNA, the CDR3 is TGTGCCAGCAGCGCGATACTAGCGGGGGCTGTCTCCTACAATGAGCAGTTCTTC. Amino acid sequence: CASSAILAGAVSYNEQFF.

The table lists this clone with a few counts. The gene calls are TRBV7-2 and TRBJ1-2; 7 bases line up with TRBD1. Trimming took 5 bases from V and 0 from J; bases not matched to a gene: 3. The CDR3 loop spans 14 amino acids. Looked up from germline, CDR1 is SGHTA and CDR2 is FQGNSA. This CDR3 is CASSQGQTNYGYTF. CDR3 coding DNA: TGTGCCAGCAGCCAGGGACAGACTAACTATGGCTACACCTTC.

The chain carries TRBV4-3 and TRBJ2-3, with D perhaps TRBD1 (6 bases). Per germline, CDR1 LGHNA and CDR2 YSLEER. The CDR3 runs to 15 residues. With 2 bases removed from V and 4 bases from J, the gap between germline ends came to 13 bases. This CDR3 is CASSQTQGHADTQYF. CDR3 bases: TGCGCCAGCAGCCAAACACAGGGACATGCAGATACGCAGTATTTT.

The V call is TRBV14, the J call TRBJ1-2, with TRBD1 matching over 12 bases. The germline CDR1 and CDR2 sequences are SGHDN and FVKESK. The CDR3 spans 15 residues. Trimming removed 1 base from V and 7 bases from J; junction bases left unmatched: 4. The CDR3 loop reads CASSQAGTGGTGYTF. Written as DNA, the CDR3 is TGTGCCAGCAGCCAAGCAGGGACAGGGGGCACTGGCTACACCTTC.

CDR3 nucleotides: TGTGCCAGCAGTCTACAGGGGCCCAACACCGGGGAGCTGTTTTTT. It specifies CASSLQGPNTGELFF. The chain uses TRBV6-2 or TRBV6-3 and TRBJ2-2; TRBD1 matches 7 bases. The V gene end was trimmed by 5 bases and the J gene end by 2 bases; junction bases not matched to a gene: 5. Germline CDR1 is MNHEY and CDR2 is SVGEGT. The CDR3 loop spans 15 amino acids.

The rearrangement links TRBV6-2 or TRBV6-3 to TRBJ2-7; no definite D call. The CDR3 totals 11 residues. V lost 5 bases to trimming and J lost 3 bases, with 5 bases between them. Germline V gene data show CDR1 as MNHEY and CDR2 as SVGEGT. The CDR3 nucleotides are TGTGCCAGCAGTCCCCACTACGAGCAGTACTTC. Translated, it gives CASSPHYEQYF.

V is TRBV3-1 (or the pseudogene TRBV3-2) and J is TRBJ2-7; TRBD2 matches at 8 bases. CDR1 is LGHDT, CDR2 YNNKEL, per germline (reference sequence). The J segment lost 1 base and the V segment lost 4 bases, leaving 9 bases of the junction unmatched. The CDR3 contains 16 residues. The CDR3 DNA follows: TGTGCCAGCAGCCTGGGGGGCCGGGAGGGGTCCTACGAGCAGTACTTC. Translated: CASSLGGREGSYEQYF.

The chain employs TRBV27 and TRBJ2-7; 9 bases are a match to TRBD2. Germline CDR1 reads MNHEY; CDR2 reads SMNVEV (reference sequence). CDR3 size: 16 residues. The V segment lost 5 bases and the J segment 0 bases; nucleotides outside the gene matches: 8. The CDR3 DNA sequence: TGTGCCAGCAGTCTCGACGGACTAGCGTACTCCTACGAGCAGTACTTC. It encodes CASSLDGLAYSYEQYF.

The rearrangement joins TRBV10-3 to TRBJ2-1, with 11 bases lining up with TRBD2. With V trimmed by 4 bases and J by 10 bases, 15 bases remained unmatched. Germline CDR1 reads ENHRY; CDR2 reads SYGVKD. The CDR3 spans 17 residues. The CDR3 coding sequence is TGTGCCATCAGTGGGGGAGTAGCACTAGCGGGAGTTTGGGAGCAGTTCTTC. Amino acids: CAISGGVALAGVWEQFF.

The chain couples TRBV5-4 to TRBJ2-7, with a tentative D call TRBD1 (5 bases). The CDR3 consists of 13 residues. The germline gives CDR1 SGHNT, CDR2 YYREEE (reference sequence). The germline V and J ends were trimmed by 2 bases and 6 bases, with 12 bases remaining between them. This CDR3 reads CASSLPRVGEQYF. CDR3 sequence (DNA): TGTGCCAGCAGCTTACCCAGGGTTGGCGAGCAGTACTTC.

This clone was observed many times. The genes are TRBV2 and TRBJ2-7; 10 bases are a match to TRBD1. This CDR3 has 15 residues. Germline values: CDR1 SNHLY, CDR2 FYNNEI. The V segment lost 5 bases and the J segment 7 bases; nucleotides outside the gene matches: 11. The CDR3, as DNA: TGTGCCAGCAGTTCCCGGGACAGGGGACCCGGAGAGCAGTACTTC. The encoded protein is CASSSRDRGPGEQYF.

The J gene is TRBJ1-5, the V gene TRBV2; no clear D. CDR3 length: 14 residues. The germline V and J ends were trimmed by 4 bases and 0 bases, with 7 bases remaining between them. From germline, CDR1 is SNHLY and CDR2 FYNNEI. The CDR3 is CASSAGLSNQPQHF. The CDR3, as DNA: TGTGCCAGCAGTGCTGGGCTTAGCAATCAGCCCCAGCATTTT.